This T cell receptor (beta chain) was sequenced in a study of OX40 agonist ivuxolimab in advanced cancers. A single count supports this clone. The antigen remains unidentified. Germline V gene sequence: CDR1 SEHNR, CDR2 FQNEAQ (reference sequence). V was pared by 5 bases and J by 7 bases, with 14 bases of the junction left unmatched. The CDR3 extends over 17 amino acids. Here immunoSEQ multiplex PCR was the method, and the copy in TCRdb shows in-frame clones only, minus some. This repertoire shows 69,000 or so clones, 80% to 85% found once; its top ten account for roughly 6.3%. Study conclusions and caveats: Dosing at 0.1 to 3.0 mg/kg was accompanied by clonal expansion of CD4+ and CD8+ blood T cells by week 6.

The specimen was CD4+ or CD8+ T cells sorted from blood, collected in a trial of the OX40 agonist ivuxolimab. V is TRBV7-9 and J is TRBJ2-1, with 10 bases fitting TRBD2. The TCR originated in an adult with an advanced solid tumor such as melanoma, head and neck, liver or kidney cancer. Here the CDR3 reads CASSPALSGGAENEQFF. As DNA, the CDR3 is TGTGCCAGCAGCCCGGCCCTGAGCGGGGGGGCCGAAAATGAGCAGTTCTTC.